This TCR beta chain was retrieved from a study of CD8 T cells in ankylosing spondylitis. The junction had 3 bases not matched to a gene; V was cut back by 6 bases and J by 2 bases. There are 14 residues in the CDR3. From germline, CDR1 is MDHEN and CDR2 SYDVKM. To note about this clonotype: The antigen is unknown.

Study-level findings and limits: CD8+ by phenotype, disease-linked clones were relatively rare in peripheral blood. Significant enrichment of disease-linked clones was reported in matched ankylosing spondylitis synovial fluid. Earlier authors reported some of these motif variants in reactive arthritis synovial fluid and blood. What seemed typical of ankylosing spondylitis blood was a TCR beta motif built from several highly homologous variants.

TCRdb ran MiXCR on the 5' RACE reads and lists one entry per CDR3 protein. The table lists a few hundred thousand distinct CDR3 sequences, about 20% of them singletons, with more than 25% in the top ten. The receptor was derived from a male donor with ankylosing spondylitis or in good health (not recorded which). Sequencing input: blood, either unsorted or a sorted T cell fraction (not recorded which). The chain has TRBV28 and TRBJ2-7; TRBD2 agrees at 11 bases. CDR3 residues: CASRGTSGTYEQYF. The DNA for the CDR3 is TGTGCCAGCAGGGGGACTAGCGGAACCTACGAGCAGTACTTC.